In this sample, the clone carrying this TCR beta chain turned up a few times. No antigen is known for it. Isolated RNA was reverse transcribed in full, so expressed TCRB transcripts were sequenced. Here immunoSEQ multiplex PCR was the method, and the copy in TCRdb shows in-frame clones only, minus some. In the table there are 300,000 or so clones, 6.5% to 10% of which are singletons. The data are from a study of beta chain features in type 1 diabetes. Overall study results and limits: Moderate yet significant TCRB CDR3 shortening was seen in Type 1 diabetes patients in all four CD4+ subsets. Patients with type 1 diabetes carried fewer insertions and had more deletions at their VDJ junctions.

CDR3 length: 12 residues. The germline V gene encodes CDR1 SGHDT and CDR2 YYEEEE. The V and J ends lost 2 bases and 7 bases respectively, with 9 bases between them. Heparinised blood was drawn once per donor, averaging roughly 120 mL. CD45RO/CCR7/CD25/CD127/CD95/CD27 separated CD4+ naive, central memory, regulatory and stem cell-like memory cells by sorting. This rearrangement joins TRBV5-6 to TRBJ1-1; D not certain. The source of this sequence is a woman under 30 in good health. The specimen sequenced was central memory CD4+ T cells from blood. The CDR3 protein is CASSFRQREAFF. Here the CDR3 DNA reads TGTGCCAGCAGCTTCAGGCAGCGTGAAGCTTTCTTT.